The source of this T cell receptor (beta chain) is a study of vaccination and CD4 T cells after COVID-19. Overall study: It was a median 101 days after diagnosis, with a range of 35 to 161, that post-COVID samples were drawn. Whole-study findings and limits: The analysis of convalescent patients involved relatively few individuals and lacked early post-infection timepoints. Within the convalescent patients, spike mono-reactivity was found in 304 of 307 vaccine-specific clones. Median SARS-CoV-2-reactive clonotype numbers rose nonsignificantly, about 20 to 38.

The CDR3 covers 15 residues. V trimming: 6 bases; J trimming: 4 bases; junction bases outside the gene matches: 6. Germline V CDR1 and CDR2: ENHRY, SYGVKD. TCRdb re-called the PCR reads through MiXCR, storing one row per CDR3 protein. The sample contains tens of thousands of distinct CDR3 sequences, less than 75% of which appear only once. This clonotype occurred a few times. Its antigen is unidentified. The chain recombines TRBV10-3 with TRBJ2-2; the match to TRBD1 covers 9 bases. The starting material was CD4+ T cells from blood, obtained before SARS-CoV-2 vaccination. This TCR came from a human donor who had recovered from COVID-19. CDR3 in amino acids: CAIRGDRDGTGELFF. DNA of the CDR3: TGTGCCATCAGGGGGGACAGGGATGGCACCGGGGAGCTGTTTTTT.